Following are 20 T cell receptor beta chains from one sample sequenced in a study of cytomegalovirus exposure and HLA in healthy donors. The PCR had 60 Vbeta and 13 Jbeta primers. Produced via immunoSEQ multiplex PCR; TCRdb's table is partial and in-frame only. The table has about 130,000 clones, 60% to 80% seen once. The sequenced sample was PBMCs. The origin of the receptors is a man in his fifties in good health and CMV-seronegative.

The V and J genes are TRBV5-1 and TRBJ2-2; 9 bases fit TRBD2. Unmatched junction bases numbered 4, after V lost 4 bases and J lost 3 bases. The CDR3 is 15 residues long. Per the germline V gene, CDR1 is SGHRS and CDR2 is YFSETQ. The CDR3 region is CASSRIAGDTGELFF. The CDR3 bases are TGCGCCAGCAGCCGCATAGCGGGAGACACCGGGGAGCTGTTTTTT. Together with reference TRBV5-1 and TRBJ2-2, the CDR3 gives the full variable domain: KAGVTQTPRYLIKTRGQQVTLSCSPISGHRSVSWYQQTPGQGLQFLFEYFSETQRNKGNFPGRFSGRQFSNSRSEMNVSTLELGDSALYLCASSRIAGDTGELFFGEGSRLTVL.

V gene TRBV30 combines with J gene TRBJ1-2, with 7 bases lining up with TRBD1. The CDR3 loop spans 14 amino acids. The germline V gene has CDR1 GTSNPN and CDR2 SVGIG (reference sequence). Unmatched junction bases numbered 7, after V lost 2 bases and J lost 4 bases. The CDR3 bases are TGTGCCTGGAGTTTGAGAGGGGGCGTCTATGGCTACACCTTC. Amino acid sequence: CAWSLRGGVYGYTF.

The V call is TRBV6-6, the J call TRBJ2-2, with D unresolved. CDR3 length equals 15 residues. Between the trimmed V and J ends, which lost 7 bases and 8 bases, there was a span of 20 bases. CDR1 MNHNY and CDR2 SVGAGI come from the germline V gene (reference sequence). DNA for the CDR3: TGTGCCAGCATCCAACACGAGGCGGAGCTAGGGGAGCTGTTTTTT. Amino acids: CASIQHEAELGELFF.

The J gene is TRBJ2-6, the V gene TRBV15; TRBD2 might be the D (5 bases). Germline loops: CDR1 LNHNV, CDR2 YYDKDF (reference sequence). Trimming left V 0 bases short and J 0 bases short, with 12 bases between. The CDR3 consists of 18 residues. The DNA of the CDR3 is TGTGCCACCAGCAGAGAAATGGGGAGACACTCTGGGGCCAACGTCCTGACTTTC. Translated, it gives CATSREMGRHSGANVLTF. The full variable domain, completed using reference TRBV15 and TRBJ2-6, is DAMVIQNPRYQVTQFGKPVTLSCSQTLNHNVMYWYQQKSSQAPKLLFHYYDKDFNNEADTPDNFQSRRPNTSFCFLDIRSPGLGDTAMYLCATSREMGRHSGANVLTFGAGSRLTVL.

Comments on this clone: The junction and the germline gene differ at one end; a read error may be behind it. The CDR3 reads CVSSSQGAEAFF. The CDR3 bases are TGTGTCAGCAGTTCCCAGGGGGCTGAAGCTTTCTTT. The chain employs TRBV27 and TRBJ1-1, with 7 nucleotides matching TRBD1. Germline CDR1 MNHEY, CDR2 SMNVEV (reference sequence). The CDR3 runs 12 residues.

The chain joins TRBV25-1 to TRBJ2-1; the D is unclear. Per germline, CDR1 MGHDK and CDR2 SYGVNS. Trimming took 1 base from V and 1 from J, leaving 11 bases between them. The CDR3 sequence is 16 residues long. This CDR3 reads CASSESGVRSYNEQFF. In DNA form, the CDR3 reads TGTGCCAGCAGTGAATCCGGAGTACGGTCCTACAATGAGCAGTTCTTC. Looking up the rest from reference TRBV25-1 and TRBJ2-1 gives the full variable domain: EADIYQTPRYLVIGTGKKITLECSQTMGHDKMYWYQQDPGMELHLIHYSYGVNSTEKGDLSSESTVSRIRTEHFPLTLESARPSHTSQYLCASSESGVRSYNEQFFGPGTRLTVL.

The chain recombines TRBV10-3 with TRBJ1-2; 9 positions match TRBD1. Germline assignment: CDR1 ENHRY and CDR2 SYGVKD. The CDR3 has 14 residues. The J segment lost 7 bases and the V segment lost 0 bases, leaving 3 bases of the junction unmatched. The CDR3 coding sequence is TGTGCCATCAGTGAGTCGGGACAGGGAGTTGGCTACACCTTC. Translated: CAISESGQGVGYTF.

The CDR3 here is CASSFVSTYEQYF. CDR3 sequence (DNA): TGTGCCAGCAGCTTCGTAAGCACCTACGAGCAGTACTTC. V usage is TRBV5-4 and J usage is TRBJ2-7; no clear D gene. Looked up from germline, CDR1 is SGHNT and CDR2 is YYREEE (reference sequence). There are 13 residues in the CDR3. V shed 2 bases and J shed 2 bases, with 8 bases lying between them.

The chain carries TRBV30 and TRBJ2-1; D may be TRBD2 (6 bases). This CDR3 spans 14 amino acids. Germline loops: CDR1 GTSNPN, CDR2 SVGIG (reference sequence). V was clipped by 5 bases and J by 7 bases, with 18 bases between them. The CDR3 DNA reads as TGTGCCTGGGGCGCCTGGGGGGACCGAAATGAGCAGTTCTTC. It encodes CAWGAWGDRNEQFF.

V and J are TRBV21-1 and TRBJ2-7; the table calls TRBD1, which could not be checked here. TRBV21-1 is a pseudogene locus. The CDR3 has 15 residues. The CDR3 region is CASSKDGTHSYEQYF. DNA of the CDR3: TGTGCCAGCAGCAAAGACGGGACACACTCCTACGAGCAGTACTTC.

This chain uses TRBV6-6 with TRBJ2-5, with D possibly matching TRBD1 (6 bases). Trimming removed 6 bases at V and 5 bases at J, with 22 bases between. CDR1 MNHNY and CDR2 SVGAGI come from the germline V gene (reference sequence). The CDR3 totals 16 residues. The CDR3 nucleotides are TGTGCCAGCAGACCACCTGGGACATCAGCAACGGAGACCCAGTACTTC. As protein: CASRPPGTSATETQYF.

This clone was recorded a few times. The chain has TRBV6-1 and TRBJ2-7; 11 nucleotides match TRBD2. The V and J ends lost 5 bases and 2 bases, in that order; junction bases with no gene match: 5. Germline V gene data show CDR1 as MNHNS and CDR2 as SASEGT. The CDR3 length is 15 residues. For the CDR3, the DNA is TGTGCCAGCAGTCCCCTAGCGGGAGGACCCTACGAGCAGTACTTC. Amino acids: CASSPLAGGPYEQYF.

The chain joins TRBV5-1 to TRBJ2-5; 7 bases fit TRBD2. CDR1 SGHRS and CDR2 YFSETQ come from the germline V gene. This CDR3 region has 14 residues. With V trimmed by 1 base and J by 4 bases, 4 bases remained unmatched. The CDR3 bases are TGCGCCAGCAGCTTGACCGGGAGGAGAGAGACCCAGTACTTC. Amino acid sequence: CASSLTGRRETQYF.

The chain carries TRBV6-5 and TRBJ2-7, with 8 bases aligning to TRBD2. Trimming at V came to 6 bases and at J to 0 bases, leaving 7 bases not matched to a gene. The germline V gene has CDR1 MNHEY and CDR2 SVGAGI. The CDR3 loop spans 15 amino acids. CDR3 sequence: CASSRTSWSSYEQYF. The CDR3 region has the DNA TGTGCCAGCAGCCGGACTAGCTGGAGCTCCTACGAGCAGTACTTC.

V is TRBV7-8 and J is TRBJ1-4, with TRBD1 identical over 8 bases. CDR1 SGHVS and CDR2 FQNEAQ come from the germline V gene. With V trimmed by 5 bases and J by 6 bases, 5 bases remained unmatched. This CDR3 comprises 14 residues. The CDR3: CASSKDRVDEKLFF. The CDR3 DNA reads TGTGCCAGCAGCAAGGACAGGGTGGATGAAAAACTGTTTTTT.

This clone turned up a few times. The chain's CDR3 is CASKGVYNEQFF. The CDR3 bases are TGTGCCAGCAAAGGGGTCTACAATGAGCAGTTCTTC. The chain couples TRBV2 to TRBJ2-1; weak D call: TRBD1 (5 bases). This CDR3 has 12 amino acids. V lost 7 bases and J 3 bases, leaving 7 bases between the germline ends. Germline V gives CDR1 SNHLY, CDR2 FYNNEI.

This clone was seen only once. The V gene is TRBV15, the J gene TRBJ1-1; tentative D call: TRBD1 (5 bases). Germline-derived CDR1 and CDR2 are LNHNV and YYDKDF (reference sequence). CDR3 length equals 11 residues. V gave up 8 bases and J gave up 6 bases, with 10 bases separating them. The DNA for the CDR3 is TGTGCCACCGGCGCAGGGTCTGAAGCTTTCTTT. The encoded protein is CATGAGSEAFF.

The chain carries TRBV28 and TRBJ2-7, with D uncertain. CDR1 is MDHEN and CDR2 is SYDVKM in the germline V gene. CDR3 length: 13 amino acids. The V gene lost 5 bases and the J gene lost 7 bases, with 15 bases spanning the gap. The CDR3, as DNA: TGTGCCAGCAGTCCCCTAAATCAGGATGAGCAGTACTTC. It specifies CASSPLNQDEQYF.

Comment on this clone: The same CDR3 also results from other DNA sequences found in this sample. The chain is built from TRBV7-2 and TRBJ2-1; TRBD2 agrees at 12 bases. Germline loops: CDR1 SGHTA, CDR2 FQGNSA. CDR3 length: 15 amino acids. Trimming removed 3 bases from V and 7 bases from J; junction bases left unmatched: 4. The CDR3 reads CASSLTSGSSNEQFF. The CDR3 coding sequence is TGTGCCAGCAGCTTGACTAGCGGGAGTAGTAATGAGCAGTTCTTC.

V usage is TRBV19 and J usage is TRBJ1-3; maybe TRBD1 (6 bases). Germline V gives CDR1 LNHDA, CDR2 SQIVND (reference sequence). This CDR3 spans 16 amino acids. The V and J ends lost 7 bases and 0 bases respectively, with 16 bases between them. The CDR3 nucleotides are TGTGCCAGTAACCGTGGACAGACTCTCTCTGGAAACACCATATATTTT. Residues: CASNRGQTLSGNTIYF.